A selection of T cell receptor beta chains follows, all from one sample in a study of a mutant IDH1 vaccine in newly diagnosed glioma. Sequencing was performed with immunoSEQ multiplex PCR; in TCRdb, only in-frame clones are kept and a portion is missing. The profile shows around 64,000 clones, 65% to 85% of them singletons. Sequences were derived from peripheral blood mononuclear cells (PBMCs), sampled from a glioma patient treated with radiotherapy, temozolomide or both. Receptors were obtained from a woman aged 18-30 years with glioma. Some clones in this sample may be carry-over from other donors' samples. The CDR3 runs from the conserved cysteine through the conserved F or W. A D gene is named only where the DNA matches it firmly. Only some rows state a clone size, as once, few, many or a class for expanded clones.

clone_size j_call d_call v_call cdr3_aa cdr3_nt
. TRBJ2-7 . TRBV4-1 CASSQDGLEQYF TGCGCCAGCAGCCAAGATGGGCTCGAGCAGTACTTC
few TRBJ2-7 . TRBV5-4 CASSLGGLAHYSYEQYF TGTGCCAGCAGCTTGGGTGGGCTAGCGCACTACTCCTACGAGCAGTACTTC
. TRBJ2-6 . TRBV21-1 CASSKSREAGANVLTF TGTGCCAGCAGCAAAAGCAGGGAGGCTGGGGCCAACGTCCTGACTTTC
. TRBJ1-1 . TRBV6-1 CASSERGGAGAFF TGTGCCAGCAGTGAACGGGGGGGAGCCGGAGCTTTCTTT
. TRBJ1-1 . TRBV19 CASSIREAWNTEAFF TGTGCCAGTAGTATCCGGGAGGCTTGGAACACTGAAGCTTTCTTT
. TRBJ2-2 . TRBV7-2 CASSNRLSSIAGELFF TGTGCCAGCAGCAATCGCCTCTCCTCCATCGCCGGGGAGCTGTTTTTT
. TRBJ1-2 TRBD1 TRBV4-1 CASSPIRDRVTDTF TGCGCCAGCAGCCCAATCCGGGACAGAGTCACGGACACCTTC
. TRBJ1-5 . TRBV29-1 CSVEDRGRAGSNQPQHF TGCAGCGTTGAAGATCGGGGTAGGGCAGGTAGCAATCAGCCCCAGCATTTT
. TRBJ1-1 . TRBV5-5 CASSLESPMNTEAFF TGTGCCAGCAGCTTGGAGTCGCCCATGAACACTGAAGCTTTCTTT
. TRBJ1-1 . TRBV5-8 CASSLRGRGTEAFF TGTGCCAGCAGCTTGCGGGGGCGAGGCACTGAAGCTTTCTTT
once TRBJ2-7 . TRBV30 CAWEIGTGFGEQYF TGTGCCTGGGAGATTGGAACAGGCTTCGGCGAGCAGTACTTC
. TRBJ2-2 . TRBV19 CASSIEGQIANTGELFF TGTGCCAGTAGTATAGAGGGGCAGATCGCGAACACCGGGGAGCTGTTTTTT
. TRBJ1-5 . TRBV6-1 CASSEAGSGQPQHF TGTGCCAGCAGTGAAGCTGGGTCCGGCCAGCCCCAGCATTTT
once TRBJ2-4 . TRBV30 CAWSVRVRLAKNIQYF TGTGCCTGGAGTGTTAGGGTTCGTCTAGCCAAAAACATTCAGTACTTC
. TRBJ1-1 . TRBV6-1 CASIPLMGLNTEAFF TGTGCCAGCATTCCCCTAATGGGACTGAACACTGAAGCTTTCTTT
. TRBJ1-1 . TRBV7-6 CASSLGWGRLNTEAFF TGTGCCAGCAGCTTAGGATGGGGACGGTTGAACACTGAAGCTTTCTTT
. TRBJ1-1 . TRBV5-6 CASKWANIGNTEAFF TGTGCCAGCAAGTGGGCCAACATTGGGAACACTGAAGCTTTCTTT